This TCR beta chain originates from a study of beta chain features in type 1 diabetes. The CDR3 is 16 amino acids. V dropped 0 bases and J dropped 4 bases, with 16 bases sitting between them. Germline V gives CDR1 MNHNY, CDR2 SVGAGI (reference sequence). The investigators reverse transcribed all of the isolated RNA, so they sequenced expressed TCRB transcripts. TCRdb keeps only in-frame clones here, not all; method: immunoSEQ multiplex PCR. The table shows under 300,000 clones, with 25% to 35% occurring only once. This sequence joins TRBV6-6 and TRBJ2-7; D not certain. Source material: central memory CD4+ T cells from blood. This clonotype was sampled from a man younger than 40 in good health. As DNA, the CDR3 is TGTGCCAGCAGTTACTCGAGATCAGGATGGGCTTACGAGCAGTACTTC. Translated: CASSYSRSGWAYEQYF.